The entry that follows covers one T cell receptor beta chain sequence. The data were obtained in a study of T cell changes during pregnancy in multiple sclerosis. J was trimmed by 4 bases and V by 7 bases; bases with no gene match: 9. From germline, CDR1 is LNHDA and CDR2 SQIVND (reference sequence). The CDR3 consists of 14 residues. Assay used: immunoSEQ multiplex PCR; TCRdb lists only in-frame clones, some missing. Of tens of thousands of clones in the sample, around 89% were seen once. The chain employs TRBV19 and TRBJ1-1, with 7 bases fitting TRBD1. Specimen: CD8+ T cells from peripheral blood mononuclear cells, collected after pregnancy. This sequence was found in a female donor in good health, enrolled as a control in a pregnancy study. The CDR3 sequence: CASMERGGPTEAFF. The CDR3, as DNA: TGTGCCAGTATGGAACGAGGGGGCCCCACTGAAGCTTTCTTT.